The rows below give T cell receptor beta chains drawn from one sample of a study of early T cells in non-severe SARS-CoV-2 infection. One entry per CDR3 protein, called by TCRdb with MiXCR from the 5' RACE reads. The table shows fewer than 85,000 distinct CDR3 sequences, with roughly 16% occurring only once. The sample was whole blood. The receptors stem from an adult who was a healthcare worker with PCR-confirmed SARS-CoV-2 infection or an uninfected control (not recorded which). Each CDR3 is given with its conserved first and last residue.

length: 14
V: TRBV9
J: TRBJ1-1
CDR3: CASSVVGANTEAFF

length: 18
V: TRBV7-9
J: TRBJ1-6
CDR3: CASSFSSSGPAYNSPLHF

length: 16
V: TRBV3-1
J: TRBJ2-5
CDR3: CASSLGLAGGQETQYF

length: 13
V: TRBV11-2
J: TRBJ2-7
CDR3: CASSSRVWYEQYF

length: 15
V: TRBV5-4
J: TRBJ1-5
CDR3: CASSLGGLRNQPQHF

length: 14
V: TRBV7-9
J: TRBJ2-3
CDR3: CASSLVGGPDTQYF

length: 15
V: TRBV29-1
J: TRBJ1-1
CDR3: CSVDPNRGAYTEAFF

length: 14
V: TRBV6-5
J: TRBJ2-7
CDR3: CASSYAGLTYEQYF

length: 16
V: TRBV7-9
J: TRBJ1-2
CDR3: CASSKTGGNPFYGYTF

length: 16
V: TRBV20-1
J: TRBJ2-1
CDR3: CSATSSELAGRVGQFF

length: 14
V: TRBV4-2
J: TRBJ1-1
CDR3: CASSQDGLTAEAFF

length: 14
V: TRBV7-9
J: TRBJ2-7
CDR3: CAGSPEGRVFEQYF

length: 15
V: TRBV7-3
J: TRBJ2-5
CDR3: CASSLSGPGQETQYF

length: 17
V: TRBV6-5
J: TRBJ1-1
CDR3: CASSRNTLGGRNTEAFF

length: 14
V: TRBV7-3
J: TRBJ2-3
CDR3: CASSSAGGTDTQYF

length: 16
V: TRBV7-6
J: TRBJ2-7
CDR3: CASSARQYGVPYEQYF

length: 14
V: TRBV11-3
J: TRBJ2-1
CDR3: CASSPRTRTNEQFF

length: 13
V: TRBV27
J: TRBJ1-6
CDR3: CASSFQGSSLLHF

length: 14
V: TRBV19
J: TRBJ2-3
CDR3: CASKKRGSTDTQYF

length: 16
V: TRBV30
J: TRBJ2-1
CDR3: CASSRVAGFSYNEQFF

length: 15
V: TRBV19
J: TRBJ2-1
CDR3: CASSTGASGADEQFF

length: 9
V: TRBV29-1
J: TRBJ1-2
CDR3: CSVVAGYTF

length: 11
V: TRBV6-2/TRBV6-3
J: TRBJ1-2
CDR3: CASTGTYGYTF

length: 17
V: TRBV9
J: TRBJ1-6
CDR3: CASSARPGASYNSPLHF

length: 15
V: TRBV6-5
J: TRBJ2-2
CDR3: CASRGQNSNTGELFF

length: 16
V: TRBV9
J: TRBJ2-1
CDR3: CASSSRLAFLYNEQFF

length: 14
V: TRBV19
J: TRBJ2-1
CDR3: CASSIITGEDEQFF